These 19 T cell receptor beta chains were all obtained from the same sample, sequenced in a study of T cell responses to AZD1222 COVID-19 vaccine. The protocol was immunoSEQ multiplex PCR, while the TCRdb copy is restricted to in-frame clones and leaves out a portion. The table lists around 83,000 clones, 86% of them singletons. The sample consisted of peripheral blood, taken on day 0 of AZD1222 vaccination. Receptor source: an adult in good health.

The chain recombines TRBV2 with TRBJ2-3, with D possibly being TRBD2 (6 bases). With 4 bases removed from V and 2 bases from J, the gap between germline ends came to 10 bases. The CDR3 totals 14 residues. The germline V gene encodes CDR1 SNHLY and CDR2 FYNNEI. The CDR3 bases are TGTGCCAGCAGTGCCGGGGGACCCACAGATACGCAGTATTTT. Translating it yields CASSAGGPTDTQYF.

V gene TRBV5-1 combines with J gene TRBJ1-3, with no clear D. From germline, CDR1 is SGHRS and CDR2 YFSETQ. There are 16 residues in the CDR3. Trimming removed 0 bases from V and 3 bases from J, with 13 bases in between. DNA for the CDR3: TGCGCCAGCAGCTTGGGGGTTCGGGCTGGTGGAAACACCATATATTTT. Amino acid sequence: CASSLGVRAGGNTIYF.

The gene calls are TRBV18 and TRBJ2-7; 7 bases are a match to TRBD1. Germline V CDR1 and CDR2: KGHSH, LQKENI. The V gene end was trimmed by 2 bases and the J gene end by 7 bases; junction bases not matched to a gene: 5. The CDR3 length is 13 residues. CDR3 region: CASSPFTGVEQYF. Written as DNA, the CDR3 is TGTGCCAGCTCACCATTTACAGGGGTTGAGCAGTACTTC.

The chain employs TRBV5-1 and TRBJ1-2; D uncertain. Germline CDR1 and CDR2: SGHRS and YFSETQ. Trimming took off 0 bases at V and 2 bases at J, with 5 bases between the two ends. The CDR3 is made up of 13 amino acids. The CDR3 loop is CASSLAANYGYTF. The CDR3 bases are TGCGCCAGCAGCTTGGCGGCCAACTATGGCTACACCTTC.

This clone was seen only a few times. The V call is TRBV15, the J call TRBJ1-1; D unresolved. Germline-derived CDR1 and CDR2 are LNHNV and YYDKDF (reference sequence). This CDR3 is 15 amino acids long. Trimming shortened V by 0 bases and J by 1 base, and 9 bases separated the two germline ends. The DNA for the CDR3 is TGTGCCACCAGCAGAGATCAGAATGAGAACACTGAAGCTTTCTTT. This gives the protein CATSRDQNENTEAFF.

This rearrangement joins TRBV7-9 to TRBJ1-1; perhaps TRBD1 as D (6 bases). CDR1 SEHNR and CDR2 FQNEAQ come from the germline V gene (reference sequence). Trimming pared 5 bases from V and 4 bases from J, leaving 17 bases between. The CDR3 is made up of 15 amino acids. The CDR3 bases are TGTGCCAGCAGCCACAGCGGGGGGGCAACCACTGAAGCTTTCTTT. Translated: CASSHSGGATTEAFF.

The CDR3 is CALGQLGSPLHF. DNA of the CDR3: TGTGCCTTGGGACAGTTGGGATCACCCCTCCACTTT. The chain is built from TRBV30 and TRBJ1-6; 7 nucleotides match TRBD1. This CDR3 comprises 12 residues. CDR1 GTSNPN and CDR2 SVGIG come from the germline V gene (reference sequence). The J segment lost 10 bases and the V segment lost 7 bases, leaving 7 bases of the junction unmatched. Full variable domain (rest looked up from reference TRBV30 and TRBJ1-6): SQTIHQWPATLVQPVGSPLSLECTVEGTSNPNLYWYRQAAGRGLQLLFYSVGIGQISSEVPQNLSASRPQDRQFILSSKKLLLSDSGFYLCALGQLGSPLHFGNGTRLTVT.

The chain uses TRBV4-3 and TRBJ1-5; 7 nucleotides agree with TRBD1. The germline CDR1 and CDR2 sequences are LGHNA and YSLEER. The CDR3 consists of 15 residues. Unmatched junction bases numbered 8, after V lost 0 bases and J lost 9 bases. The CDR3 DNA sequence: TGCGCCAGCAGCCAAGATTGGGGACAGCCCAGGCCCCAGCATTTT. Its translation: CASSQDWGQPRPQHF.

The V call is TRBV28, the J call TRBJ1-6; 8 nucleotides match TRBD1. This CDR3 region has 16 residues. With V trimmed by 0 bases and J by 11 bases, 9 bases remained unmatched. CDR1 and CDR2 from the germline V gene are MDHEN and SYDVKM. The CDR3 DNA reads as TGTGCCAGCAGTTTATGGAGCAGGGGGCTTAGGGCACCCCTCCACTTT. Translated: CASSLWSRGLRAPLHF. Full variable domain (rest looked up from reference TRBV28 and TRBJ1-6): DVKVTQSSRYLVKRTGEKVFLECVQDMDHENMFWYRQDPGLGLRLIYFSYDVKMKEKGDIPEGYSVSREKKERFSLILESASTNQTSMYLCASSLWSRGLRAPLHFGNGTRLTVT.

V and J are TRBV18 and TRBJ1-4; TRBD1 agrees at 8 bases. V shed 3 bases, J shed 5 bases, and the junction held 2 bases outside the gene matches. The CDR3 length is 14 residues. Germline CDR1 is KGHSH and CDR2 is LQKENI. In nucleotides, the CDR3 is TGTGCCAGCTCACCCGGACAGGGAAATGAAAAACTGTTTTTT. Protein product: CASSPGQGNEKLFF.

This clone showed up just a few times. The chain carries TRBV29-1 and TRBJ2-7; 7 bases agree with TRBD2. The CDR3 spans 14 residues. Germline CDR1 and CDR2: SQVTM and ANQGSEA. With 4 bases clipped from V and 3 bases from J, the junction kept 9 bases outside the gene matches. CDR3 sequence reads: CSVGVSREGYEQYF. In nucleotides, the CDR3 is TGCAGCGTTGGAGTGTCCAGGGAGGGCTACGAGCAGTACTTC.

In DNA, the CDR3 is TGTGCCAGTAGTACGGGGGAATACGAGCAGTACTTC. Translation: CASSTGEYEQYF. The gene calls are TRBV19 and TRBJ2-7; tentative D call: TRBD2 (6 bases). CDR3 size: 12 residues. CDR1 is LNHDA and CDR2 is SQIVND in the germline V gene (reference sequence). The germline V and J ends were trimmed by 4 bases and 4 bases, with 8 bases remaining between them.

This chain connects TRBV27 to TRBJ2-1; 10 bases fit TRBD1. V was pared by 5 bases and J by 4 bases, with 2 bases of the junction left unmatched. Germline V gives CDR1 MNHEY, CDR2 SMNVEV (reference sequence). The CDR3 length is 14 residues. The CDR3 is CASSKDRGYNEQFF. CDR3 DNA sequence: TGTGCCAGCAGTAAGGACAGGGGGTACAATGAGCAGTTCTTC.

The chain has TRBV5-1 and TRBJ1-1, with D possibly matching TRBD1 (5 bases). Between the trimmed V and J ends, which lost 0 bases and 2 bases, there was a span of 11 bases. CDR3 length equals 15 residues. Germline-derived CDR1 and CDR2 are SGHRS and YFSETQ. CDR3 nucleotide sequence: TGCGCCAGCAGCTTGGGGTCGGGACCAAACACTGAAGCTTTCTTT. Translated, it gives CASSLGSGPNTEAFF.

This clone was counted only a few times. The V gene is TRBV18, the J gene TRBJ1-2; 7 positions agree with TRBD1. Trimming took 1 base from V and 5 from J; bases not matched to a gene: 13. Germline loops: CDR1 KGHSH, CDR2 LQKENI. The CDR3 is 17 residues long. The CDR3, as DNA: TGTGCCAGCTCACCACTCCCTCCCGGGACAGCTACTTATGGCTACACCTTC. This translates into CASSPLPPGTATYGYTF.

In its sample, this clone was seen a few times. The CDR3, as DNA: TGTGCCAGCAGCTTCGAACCCCCCCTTATCACAGGGCCCACCGGGGAGCTGTTTTTT. This sequence encodes CASSFEPPLITGPTGELFF. The V and J genes are TRBV7-3 and TRBJ2-2; D perhaps matches TRBD1 (6 bases). The V gene's germline CDR1 is SGHTA and CDR2 FQGTGA. This CDR3 is 19 amino acids long. Trimming took 3 bases from V and 4 from J, leaving 24 bases between them.

J is TRBJ2-7 and V is TRBV28; D is perhaps TRBD2 (6 bases). V lost 6 bases and J lost 4, with 19 bases in between. Germline V gene sequence: CDR1 MDHEN, CDR2 SYDVKM. This CDR3 is 15 amino acids long. CDR3: CASSPRRGYSYEQYF. CDR3 nucleotides: TGTGCCAGCAGCCCCCGGCGGGGTTATTCTTACGAGCAGTACTTC.

The rearrangement uses TRBV10-3 and TRBJ2-1; 15 bases are shared with TRBD2. CDR3 size: 21 residues. V dropped 0 bases and J dropped 2; count of bases not matched to a gene: 11. The germline V gene has CDR1 ENHRY and CDR2 SYGVKD. The CDR3 coding sequence is TGTGCCATCAGTGAGTCAGGTTGGGGACTAGCGGGAGGCCTTGCCTACAATGAGCAGTTCTTC. As protein: CAISESGWGLAGGLAYNEQFF.

This clone was seen just once. The V call is TRBV19, the J call TRBJ2-2, with 7 bases aligning to TRBD1. V lost 2 bases to trimming and J lost 3 bases; unmatched junction nucleotides: 9. Germline assignment: CDR1 LNHDA and CDR2 SQIVND (reference sequence). The CDR3 is made up of 17 amino acids. The CDR3 nucleotides are TGTGCCAGTAGTATAATTAGGGGGACAGCGTACACCGGGGAGCTGTTTTTT. This gives the protein CASSIIRGTAYTGELFF.